This TCR beta chain was identified during a study of early stage breast cancer tumors (dated by TCRdb to about 2017). As for the study more broadly: Of the approximately 15 invasive breast tumors, more than 9 were found to be estrogen receptor-positive, progesterone receptor-positive and HER2-negative. Most of the 12 ER+/PR+/HER2- tumors were invasive ductal carcinomas, while the other four were invasive lobular carcinomas. On average, each sample got about 10-fold read coverage. The samples as a whole yielded around 2.4 million detected templates, corresponding to roughly 1 million unique clonotypes.

This clone was observed a handful of times. The clone's antigen remains unknown. Base quality data are lacking; no much larger clone is found one base away. The study profiled bulk TCR beta-chain repertoires in matched peripheral blood, tumor and adjacent normal breast tissue taken from about 16 patients with early-stage breast cancer. Before surgery, about 5-10 mL of whole blood was collected into EDTA tubes and then processed within 2 hours. Ficoll-Paque centrifugation in SepMate-50 tubes was used to isolate peripheral blood mononuclear cells. PBMCs were cryopreserved in aliquots of 2 to 4 million cells in approximately 90% FBS with about 10% DMSO and kept in liquid nitrogen. Genomic DNA was extracted with the Qiagen AllPrep DNA/RNA Mini kit. What the study reported, not specific to this receptor: Enriched TCRB sequences shared across patients were mostly commonly generated sequences, unlikely to play an important role in the tumor microenvironment. Greater similarity was observed between blood and normal breast repertoires than between blood and tumor repertoires, and tumor was distinguished from normal in about 90% of the 16 patients when each tissue was compared with blood. Compared with adjacent normal breast tissue, tumors had higher clonality and 2.5 to 3-fold greater T cell density. The small cohort size prevented analysis by tumor subtype. Sequencing bulk genomic DNA from unsorted cells could not capture chain pairing or functional markers like CD4, CD8 and FOXP3.

Each sample was amplified in two independent genomic DNA replicates, using about 0.52 ug for blood and around 1.5 ug for tumor or normal breast. TCRB sequencing of genomic DNA was carried out with the ImmunoSeq Intro kit according to the manufacturer's instructions. The multiplex PCR ran for 30 to 35 cycles using proprietary primers and spike-in control sequences for absolute quantification. An 87-bp fragment spanning the CDR3 and flanking V and J genes was sequenced with single-end 150-bp reads. Each lane of an Illumina MiSeq running version 3.0 chemistry carried seven multiplexed samples, with two replicates apiece. The original pipeline was this. Raw data were processed with the vendor's proprietary pipeline, and both replicates were merged into a single result per sample. Productive rearrangements sharing the V-gene family, CDR3 amino acid sequence and J-gene segment were defined as clonotypes. Clonality was computed as 1 minus the normalized Shannon entropy (Pielou evenness) of TCRB abundances. To estimate T cell density, the total number of templates was divided by the number of input cells, which was inferred from the amount of DNA input. Recon with default parameters was used to estimate total repertoire diversity and clonality. Clonotypes with over 0.1% abundance in tumor and at least 32-fold higher abundance in tumor than in normal breast were defined as tumor-enriched. The clones in this table, taken by TCRdb from immuneACCESS, are in-frame only. Not every clone is retained; where verified, under half of the shortfall comes from an unresolved V gene, and the cause of the rest is unknown. For V, J and clone size, that table is used; D and trimming come from the DNA. The sample table lists roughly 49,000 clones, around 78% of them with a count of one. Around 3.4% of the sample rests with the top ten.

V is shortened by 1 base, J by 4 bases, and the region joining them spans 17 bases. The CDR1 and CDR2 encoded by the germline V gene are SGHVS and FQNEAQ. Spanning cysteine to phenylalanine, the CDR3 consists of 16 amino acids. The read is trimmed to its CDR3 DNA, 48 bases read in frame from base 1. This TCR was sampled from a person aged 35-49 years with breast cancer. The V and J genes are TRBV7-8 and TRBJ2-7; the D gene identity is not certain. Sequencing was done on a sample of blood. The CDR3: CASSLVGGNPGYEQYF. The DNA reads TGTGCCAGCAGCTTAGTGGGCGGCAACCCAGGATACGAGCAGTACTTC.